The next 29 T cell receptor beta chains were all read from a single sample in a study of T-cell memory formation after mild COVID-19. Using its own MiXCR run on the 5' RACE reads, TCRdb lists one record per CDR3 protein. This sample has about 340,000 distinct CDR3 sequences, with about a sixth found just once. The sequencing input was PBMCs or a T cell subset sorted from them (not recorded which). The receptors were sampled from a man aged 18 to 29 who had mild COVID-19 (a few samples of this study predate the infection). Cell type and time point are not known.

This clonotype has just a few counts. The chain carries TRBV20-1 and TRBJ2-2, with D possibly TRBD1 on 5 matching bases. The germline gives CDR1 DFQATT, CDR2 SNEGSKA (reference sequence). This CDR3 has 16 amino acids. V dropped 1 base and J dropped 4 bases, with 16 bases sitting between them. CDR3 DNA: TGCAGTGCTAGAGTTCCAAGGGGCTTCAGCACCGGGGAGCTGTTTTTT. It encodes CSARVPRGFSTGELFF.

This clonotype was observed many times. The V call is TRBV5-1, the J call TRBJ1-1; TRBD1 might be the D (6 bases). There are 13 residues in the CDR3. CDR1 and CDR2 from the germline V gene are SGHRS and YFSETQ. Deletions cut 4 bases from V and 4 bases from J, with 11 bases between. CDR3 DNA: TGCGCCAGCAGCCTCAGGGGTGGCACTGAAGCTTTCTTT. This gives the protein CASSLRGGTEAFF.

The chain links TRBV7-2 to TRBJ2-2; 10 bases line up with TRBD1. After removal of 5 bases from V and 5 bases from J, the junction contained 5 bases not matched to a gene. In germline, CDR1 is SGHTA, CDR2 FQGNSA. This CDR3 has 15 amino acids. Written as DNA, the CDR3 is TGTGCCAGCAGCCGACCGGGACAGGGGACCGGGGAGCTGTTTTTT. Translation: CASSRPGQGTGELFF.

The chain is built from TRBV4-1 and TRBJ1-2; the D is unclear. Germline CDR1 reads MGHRA; CDR2 reads YSYEKL. CDR3 length: 12 residues. V lost 3 bases and J 6 bases, leaving 8 bases between the germline ends. The CDR3 sequence is CASSHMGNGYTF. The CDR3 DNA sequence: TGCGCCAGCAGCCATATGGGCAATGGCTACACCTTC.

The V and J genes are TRBV10-3 and TRBJ1-2; 7 bases are a match to TRBD1. The CDR3 covers 15 residues. Germline-derived CDR1 and CDR2 are ENHRY and SYGVKD. After removal of 3 bases from V and 0 bases from J, the junction contained 4 bases not matched to a gene. The CDR3 bases are TGTGCCATCAGTGATGGGGGACAGACTAACTATGGCTACACCTTC. Its protein product is CAISDGGQTNYGYTF.

This clonotype has only a few counts. The rearrangement uses TRBV2 and TRBJ1-2; possibly TRBD1 for D (5 bases). Trimming pared 9 bases from V and 4 bases from J, leaving 15 bases between. The length of the CDR3 is 13 residues. The germline gives CDR1 SNHLY, CDR2 FYNNEI. CDR3 DNA: TGTGCCAGAGGGGCGAGGCAGGGCTATGGCTACACCTTC. Its protein product is CARGARQGYGYTF.

There are a few counts of this clonotype. The CDR3 bases are TGTGCCAGCAGACGAGGGGGCCCCTATAATTCACCCCTCCACTTT. Protein sequence: CASRRGGPYNSPLHF. The chain has TRBV7-9 and TRBJ1-6; the match to TRBD1 covers 7 bases. The germline CDR1 and CDR2 sequences are SEHNR and FQNEAQ (reference sequence). V was pared by 6 bases and J by 2 bases, with 4 bases of the junction left unmatched. This CDR3 is built from 15 residues.

This clonotype has a handful of counts. The V call is TRBV29-1, the J call TRBJ2-7; D uncertain. The germline CDR1 and CDR2 sequences are SQVTM and ANQGSEA. The germline V and J ends were trimmed by 6 bases and 2 bases, with 8 bases remaining between them. This CDR3 has 11 amino acids. The CDR3 protein is CSVRKTYEQYF. The CDR3 region has the DNA TGCAGCGTCAGGAAGACCTACGAGCAGTACTTC.

This clonotype occurred a few times. V is TRBV28 and J is TRBJ1-4; 7 bases align to TRBD1. Trimming cost V 5 bases and J 6 bases; bases outside gene matches: 6. The germline V gene encodes CDR1 MDHEN and CDR2 SYDVKM. CDR3 size: 14 residues. CDR3 sequence reads: CASSPQGGDEKLFF. In nucleotides, the CDR3 is TGTGCCAGCAGTCCTCAAGGGGGCGATGAAAAACTGTTTTTT.

This clonotype was detected a few times. The chain combines TRBV27 with TRBJ1-1; the D gene is possibly TRBD1 (5 bases). Germline V CDR1 and CDR2: MNHEY, SMNVEV (reference sequence). Trimming removed 3 bases from V and 7 bases from J, with 9 bases in between. This CDR3 contains 12 residues. The CDR3 here is CASSFRDGEAFF. CDR3 sequence (DNA): TGTGCCAGCAGTTTTAGGGACGGTGAAGCTTTCTTT.

The gene calls are TRBV11-1 and TRBJ2-7; 7 positions match TRBD1. There are 15 residues in the CDR3. V lost 1 base to trimming and J lost 2 bases; unmatched junction nucleotides: 5. Germline V gene data show CDR1 as SGHAT and CDR2 as FQDESV (reference sequence). The DNA of the CDR3 is TGTGCCAGCAGCTTAGGTCGCGACAGGGCCTACGAGCAGTACTTC. Residues: CASSLGRDRAYEQYF.

Only a few counts were recorded for this clonotype. The chain couples TRBV5-5 to TRBJ2-2, with D possibly TRBD1 on 6 matching bases. This CDR3 is built from 14 residues. Trimming removed 2 bases from V and 5 bases from J, with 10 bases in between. Germline CDR1 reads SGHKS; CDR2 reads YYEKEE (reference sequence). The CDR3 DNA is TGTGCCAGCAGCTTATGGACAGATACCGGGGAGCTGTTTTTT. It encodes CASSLWTDTGELFF.

At least ten counts were recorded for this clonotype. The CDR3 region has the DNA TGTGCCAGCAGTCCGGGGGCGGGGGGAAACGGAGAGACCCAGTACTTC. The encoded protein is CASSPGAGGNGETQYF. The J gene is TRBJ2-5, the V gene TRBV27; the match to TRBD2 covers 8 bases. The CDR3 is made up of 16 amino acids. V was pared by 5 bases and J by 4 bases, with 12 bases of the junction left unmatched. From germline, CDR1 is MNHEY and CDR2 SMNVEV (reference sequence).

This clonotype has ten or more counts. This rearrangement joins TRBV4-2 to TRBJ2-1, with a possible D match to TRBD2 (5 bases). Germline V gene lookup returns CDR1 LGHNA and CDR2 YNFKEQ. The ends were cut back, 4 bases at V and 8 bases at J, with 18 bases in the middle. CDR3 length: 15 residues. Here the CDR3 reads CASSPEGGQIHEQFF. The CDR3 DNA reads as TGTGCCAGCAGCCCGGAAGGAGGCCAGATCCATGAGCAGTTCTTC.

This clonotype has more than one count but fewer than ten. The chain has TRBV15 and TRBJ2-7, with no clear D. Between the trimmed V and J ends, which lost 0 bases and 2 bases, there was a span of 8 bases. CDR1 and CDR2 (germline): LNHNV, YYDKDF (reference sequence). The CDR3 has 14 amino acids. CDR3 nucleotides: TGTGCCACCAGCAGAGATTATCGAACCTACGAGCAGTACTTC. The encoded protein is CATSRDYRTYEQYF.

This clonotype has a handful of counts. The chain joins TRBV12-3 or TRBV12-4 to TRBJ1-1; maybe TRBD1 (5 bases). The V end was cut by 5 bases, the J end by 1 base, with 11 bases between. The CDR3 sequence is 14 residues long. The CDR3 loop reads CASSRRVGNTEAFF. The CDR3 DNA is TGTGCCAGCAGTCGCAGGGTGGGGAACACTGAAGCTTTCTTT.

This chain joins TRBV10-3 and TRBJ1-3; 9 nucleotides agree with TRBD1. V dropped 2 bases and J dropped 0; count of bases not matched to a gene: 2. The CDR3 covers 16 residues. Looked up from germline, CDR1 is ENHRY and CDR2 is SYGVKD. CDR3 protein: CAISEGQGPSGNTIYF. The CDR3 coding sequence is TGTGCCATCAGTGAGGGACAGGGGCCCTCTGGAAACACCATATATTTT.

The V and J genes are TRBV6-5 and TRBJ2-1; 12 bases agree with TRBD1. V lost 6 bases, J lost 8 bases, and 5 bases stayed unmatched. The CDR3 has 14 residues. The germline V gene has CDR1 MNHEY and CDR2 SVGAGI. This chain's CDR3 is CASRGTGGLYEQFF. CDR3 nucleotides: TGTGCCAGCAGAGGGACAGGGGGCCTATATGAGCAGTTCTTC.

The table lists this clonotype with a few counts. The junction departs from the called germline gene at one end, perhaps through a read error. The chain couples TRBV10-1 to TRBJ2-1; D is undetermined. This CDR3 has 12 residues. Germline V gene lookup returns CDR1 WNHNN and CDR2 SYGVQD (reference sequence). The CDR3 DNA is TGCGCCAGCGGTGACGGCGAGTATGAGCAGTTCTTC. This encodes CASGDGEYEQFF.

The rearrangement joins TRBV7-8 to TRBJ2-7; TRBD1 agrees at 9 bases. The CDR3 consists of 15 residues. V lost 4 bases, J lost 5 bases, and 9 bases stayed unmatched. CDR1 is SGHVS and CDR2 is FQNEAQ in the germline V gene. In DNA form, the CDR3 reads TGTGCCAGCAGCTCTTCGGGGACAGGGAGGGACGAGCAGTACTTC. This gives the protein CASSSSGTGRDEQYF.

This clonotype was recorded a few times. The DNA for the CDR3 is TGTGCCAGCAGTTTTGAGCTAGCCAAAAACATTCAGTACTTC. It encodes CASSFELAKNIQYF. This sequence joins TRBV12-3 or TRBV12-4 and TRBJ2-4; D is unresolved. Trimming pared 3 bases from V and 0 bases from J, leaving 6 bases between. The CDR3 is made up of 14 amino acids.

V is TRBV15 and J is TRBJ2-1; TRBD2 is a possible D gene (5 bases). This CDR3 has 13 amino acids. Germline lookup yields CDR1 LNHNV and CDR2 YYDKDF (reference sequence). V lost 5 bases and J lost 7, with 12 bases in between. CDR3 sequence: CATSLASANEQFF. The CDR3 DNA sequence: TGTGCCACCAGCCTAGCCAGTGCGAATGAGCAGTTCTTC.

The chain couples TRBV7-9 to TRBJ2-3; TRBD2 is a possible D gene (5 bases). CDR1 is SEHNR, CDR2 FQNEAQ, per germline (reference sequence). V lost 5 bases and J lost 0, with 15 bases in between. The CDR3 contains 16 residues. Written as DNA, the CDR3 is TGTGCCAGCAGCACAACTAGAGCCGCTAGCACAGATACGCAGTATTTT. It codes for CASSTTRAASTDTQYF.

This clonotype was counted between two and nine times. The chain combines TRBV12-5 with TRBJ2-3; D is perhaps TRBD2 (7 bases). From germline, CDR1 is LGHNT and CDR2 FRNRAP. Trimming stripped 2 bases from V and 2 bases from J, with 17 bases between. CDR3 length equals 17 residues. In DNA, the CDR3 is TGTGCTAGTGGTTTGAATTTCGCGGGGGCCGACACAGATACGCAGTATTTT. As protein: CASGLNFAGADTDTQYF.

The genes are TRBV6-1 and TRBJ2-5, with TRBD2 matching 11 bases. The CDR3 runs 14 residues. CDR1 is MNHNS, CDR2 SASEGT, per germline. V shed 2 bases, J shed 9 bases, and the junction held 5 bases outside the gene matches. Here the CDR3 reads CASSEFSGGVSQYF. In nucleotides, the CDR3 is TGTGCCAGCAGTGAATTTAGCGGGGGGGTTTCCCAGTACTTC.

V is TRBV11-2 and J is TRBJ2-1; 7 bases fit TRBD2. Germline V gene data show CDR1 as SGHAT and CDR2 as FQNNGV. The CDR3 has 15 amino acids. Germline trimming cut 3 bases from V and 4 bases from J; bases unmatched to any gene: 6. The CDR3 sequence is CASSFLADPYNEQFF. CDR3 coding DNA: TGTGCCAGCAGCTTCCTAGCGGACCCTTACAATGAGCAGTTCTTC.

The J gene is TRBJ2-2, the V gene TRBV10-3; D uncertain. CDR3 length: 12 amino acids. Germline CDR1 and CDR2: ENHRY and SYGVKD. V was cut by 10 bases and J by 13 bases, with 19 bases left in between. For the CDR3, the DNA is TGTGCCACCACGGAACCTTCCTGGCGGCTGTTTTTT. It codes for CATTEPSWRLFF.

This clonotype was observed a few times. The J gene is TRBJ2-3, the V gene TRBV12-3 or TRBV12-4; D possibly matches TRBD1 or TRBD2 (5 bases each). CDR3 length: 13 residues. Trimming removed 8 bases at V and 4 bases at J, with 13 bases between. DNA of the CDR3: TGTGCCAGCTGGGGACCGCCGCCAGATACGCAGTATTTT. Residues: CASWGPPPDTQYF.

The table lists this clonotype with a few counts. V is TRBV15 and J is TRBJ2-3; 8 positions match TRBD1. CDR3 length: 15 residues. Germline V gene sequence: CDR1 LNHNV, CDR2 YYDKDF (reference sequence). With 4 bases clipped from V and 2 bases from J, the junction kept 5 bases outside the gene matches. This CDR3 reads CATSKTGVHTDTQYF. In nucleotides, the CDR3 is TGTGCCACCAGCAAGACAGGGGTCCACACAGATACGCAGTATTTT.